Following are 5 T cell receptor beta chains from one sample sequenced in a study of T cell repertoires in cytomegalovirus infection. TCRdb re-derived calls from the reads in MiXCR, one entry per CDR3 protein. The sample carries 700,000 to 900,000 distinct CDR3 sequences, 25% to 30% recorded once. For these receptors, no antigen is known. The sample in question was cultured CD8+ T cells from PBMCs, obtained from culture after CMV antigen stimulation. The receptors shown here come from a human donor in good health (CMV status not recorded). Some clones in this sample may be carry-over from other donors' samples.

This clonotype was observed a handful of times. The V call is TRBV5-3, the J call TRBJ2-1; tentatively, D is TRBD1 or TRBD2 (6 bases each). TRBV5-3 is an ORF, with its function uncertain. V was shortened by 8 bases and J by 5 bases, with 20 bases between the two germline ends. This CDR3 comprises 15 residues. For the CDR3, the DNA is TGTGCCAGCAGGGCTGACTCCGGGGGCCACAATGAGCAGTTCTTC. This gives the protein CASRADSGGHNEQFF.

This clonotype was detected a few times. The chain combines TRBV4-3 with TRBJ2-2; TRBD1 aligns across 9 bases. The V gene's germline CDR1 is LGHNA and CDR2 YSLEER. The CDR3 is made up of 16 amino acids. V gave up 4 bases and J gave up 0 bases; unmatched junction bases: 3. In nucleotides, the CDR3 is TGCGCCAGCAGCCGAGGGACAGGGTCGAACACCGGGGAGCTGTTTTTT. Protein: CASSRGTGSNTGELFF.

This clonotype showed up just a few times. The chain uses TRBV18 and TRBJ1-2; unclear D gene. V was trimmed by 3 bases and J by 3 bases, leaving 11 bases between them. The CDR3 is made up of 14 amino acids. In germline, CDR1 is KGHSH, CDR2 LQKENI. CDR3 region: CASSPEAPHYGYTF. The CDR3 bases are TGTGCCAGCTCACCTGAGGCCCCCCACTATGGCTACACCTTC.

Of note for this clonotype: A much larger clone differs from this one at a single base, so this may be a read error. The chain links TRBV28 to TRBJ2-1; 7 nucleotides agree with TRBD1. V shed 5 bases and J 4 bases; nucleotides not matched to a gene: 2. CDR3 length: 13 residues. The germline CDR1 and CDR2 sequences are MDHEN and SYDVKM. The CDR3 DNA sequence: TGTGCCAGCAGTATACAGGGGTACAATGAGCAGTTCTTC. Amino acids: CASSIQGYNEQFF.

The J gene is TRBJ1-2, the V gene TRBV7-6; D gene unclear. V was pared by 5 bases and J by 3 bases, with 13 bases between. CDR1 is SGHVS and CDR2 is FNYEAQ in the germline V gene. This CDR3 comprises 14 residues. The CDR3 DNA sequence: TGTGCCAGCAGCCCAGATACCTGGGACTATGGCTACACCTTC. It encodes CASSPDTWDYGYTF.